This entry lists 19 T cell receptor beta chains sequenced from one sample in a study of technical replicates of blood from several donors (dated by TCRdb to about 2017). The library came from the immunoSEQ multiplex PCR assay. This is the immuneACCESS table as TCRdb keeps it, with only in-frame sequences that have V and J called. A part of the clones is gone; compared with another copy, unresolved V genes explain less than half, and the rest is unexplained. The sample includes around 56,000 clones, with about 95% observed a single time. Roughly 3.1% of the sample comes from the top ten. Sequencing input: PBMCs. The receptors here all came from a human donor in good health. Some clones in this sample may be carry-over from other donors' samples.

The chain employs TRBV4-2 and TRBJ2-1, with TRBD2 identical over 8 bases. CDR3 length: 18 amino acids. V lost 0 bases and J lost 0; bases outside the gene matches: 7. Per the germline V gene, CDR1 is LGHNA and CDR2 is YNFKEQ. Here the CDR3 DNA reads TGTGCCAGCAGCCAAGAAATAGATGCGGGGGGCTCCTACAATGAGCAGTTCTTC. Protein sequence: CASSQEIDAGGSYNEQFF.

The chain carries TRBV27 and TRBJ1-2; D is undetermined. Trimming took off 2 bases at V and 4 bases at J, with 11 bases between the two ends. The CDR3 length is 14 residues. Germline V gives CDR1 MNHEY, CDR2 SMNVEV (reference sequence). CDR3 sequence reads: CASSLKAGRYGYTF. The CDR3 DNA reads as TGTGCCAGCAGTTTAAAGGCAGGTCGCTATGGCTACACCTTC.

The V and J genes are TRBV2 and TRBJ1-2; TRBD1 is a possible D gene (5 bases). The V gene's germline CDR1 is SNHLY and CDR2 FYNNEI. With 7 bases removed from V and 8 bases from J, the gap between germline ends came to 23 bases. This CDR3 contains 15 residues. The chain's CDR3 is CASIGLAGRSGGYTF. DNA for the CDR3: TGTGCCAGCATAGGTTTAGCAGGGCGAAGTGGGGGCTACACCTTC.

This clone was recorded once. V and J are TRBV6-5 and TRBJ2-5; no clear D gene. The CDR3 runs to 13 residues. CDR1 is MNHEY and CDR2 is SVGAGI in the germline V gene. V gave up 0 bases and J gave up 3 bases, with 5 bases separating them. This CDR3 is CASSYSSEETQYF. DNA for the CDR3: TGTGCCAGCAGTTACTCTTCGGAAGAGACCCAGTACTTC.

CDR3 DNA sequence: TGTGCCAGTAGGGGGACAGCCTCCTACGAGCAGTACTTC. Protein sequence: CASRGTASYEQYF. J is TRBJ2-7 and V is TRBV19, with 7 positions matching TRBD1. This CDR3 region has 13 residues. J was trimmed by 0 bases and V by 6 bases; bases with no gene match: 2. The germline CDR1 and CDR2 sequences are LNHDA and SQIVND (reference sequence).

This chain uses TRBV6-6 with TRBJ1-2; D gene unclear. Germline CDR1 and CDR2: MNHNY and SVGAGI (reference sequence). This CDR3 region has 13 residues. V was trimmed by 3 bases and J by 6 bases, leaving 11 bases between them. Written as DNA, the CDR3 is TGTGCCAGCAGTTATGCAGGTGTCGATGGCTACACCTTC. Encoded protein: CASSYAGVDGYTF.

The count of this clone is one. V and J are TRBV2 and TRBJ1-5, with TRBD1 as a possible D gene (6 bases). Germline V gene sequence: CDR1 SNHLY, CDR2 FYNNEI. V shed 6 bases and J shed 0 bases, with 12 bases lying between them. There are 15 residues in the CDR3. CDR3 loop: CASRAGTFSNQPQHF. The CDR3 DNA follows: TGTGCCAGCAGGGCCGGGACATTTAGCAATCAGCCCCAGCATTTT.

The chain links TRBV6-5 to TRBJ1-5, with TRBD1 identical over 11 bases. Per the germline V gene, CDR1 is MNHEY and CDR2 is SVGAGI. Germline trimming cut 6 bases from V and 9 bases from J; bases unmatched to any gene: 7. This CDR3 is built from 14 residues. CDR3 coding DNA: TGTGCCAGCAGGCCGGACAGGGGGCGCGGGCCCCAGCATTTT. Its protein product is CASRPDRGRGPQHF.

The chain has TRBV5-1 and TRBJ2-5, with 8 bases matching TRBD2. The CDR3 extends over 14 amino acids. V dropped 5 bases and J dropped 5; count of bases not matched to a gene: 8. The V gene's germline CDR1 is SGHRS and CDR2 YFSETQ. The CDR3 DNA follows: TGCGCCAGCAGATACAGCGGGGGACGCGAGACCCAGTACTTC. Translated: CASRYSGGRETQYF.

V and J are TRBV4-3 and TRBJ2-3, with a weak D call TRBD1 (6 bases). Germline CDR1 LGHNA, CDR2 YSLEER. Between the trimmed V and J ends, which lost 3 bases and 6 bases, there was a span of 16 bases. This CDR3 comprises 15 residues. CDR3 DNA: TGCGCCAGCAGCCACACGGGGACAAAGGGGGATACGCAGTATTTT. This sequence encodes CASSHTGTKGDTQYF.

This chain connects TRBV4-1 to TRBJ2-1; no firm D call. The CDR3 is 13 residues long. Germline CDR1 and CDR2: MGHRA and YSYEKL. Trimming left V 4 bases short and J 8 bases short, with 12 bases between. The DNA of the CDR3 is TGCGCCAGCAGCCCCCGACAAAATCATGAGCAGTTCTTC. This encodes CASSPRQNHEQFF.

In nucleotides, the CDR3 is TGTGCCAGCAGTTACGGGCAGGGGGTCCCCTACGAGCAGTACTTC. Protein product: CASSYGQGVPYEQYF. The gene calls are TRBV6-5 and TRBJ2-7, with 7 bases fitting TRBD1. The junction had 6 bases not matched to a gene; V was cut back by 2 bases and J by 2 bases. CDR3 length equals 15 residues. Germline lookup yields CDR1 MNHEY and CDR2 SVGAGI.

This chain uses TRBV4-3 with TRBJ1-6; a weak D match, TRBD1 (6 bases). Germline V gene sequence: CDR1 LGHNA, CDR2 YSLEER. The V and J ends lost 4 bases and 7 bases respectively, with 17 bases between them. This CDR3 has 16 amino acids. The CDR3 DNA reads TGCGCCAGCAGCCCCAACAGAGGACAGAAGAATTCACCCCTCCACTTT. Translating it yields CASSPNRGQKNSPLHF.

Only one count was recorded for this clone. V usage is TRBV5-1 and J usage is TRBJ2-7, with D perhaps matching TRBD1 (6 bases). The CDR3 is 15 residues long. The V gene lost 3 bases and the J gene lost 4 bases, with 17 bases spanning the gap. The germline CDR1 and CDR2 sequences are SGHRS and YFSETQ. Here the CDR3 DNA reads TGCGCCAGCAGCTATTTCCCCGGGGACAAATACGAGCAGTACTTC. Its translation: CASSYFPGDKYEQYF.

This clone came up once. The CDR3 protein is CASSRADRTGTDTQYF. DNA for the CDR3: TGTGCCAGCAGCCGGGCAGATCGGACAGGCACAGATACGCAGTATTTT. This chain joins TRBV5-4 and TRBJ2-3, with D maybe TRBD1 (6 bases). This CDR3 spans 16 amino acids. The V gene lost 4 bases and the J gene lost 1 base, with 16 bases spanning the gap. CDR1 is SGHNT, CDR2 YYREEE, per germline (reference sequence).

This sequence joins TRBV5-1 and TRBJ2-7; 8 bases match TRBD1. This CDR3 is built from 15 residues. In germline, CDR1 is SGHRS, CDR2 YFSETQ. V trimming: 0 bases; J trimming: 0 bases; junction bases outside the gene matches: 2. Here the CDR3 DNA reads TGCGCCAGCAGCTTGGGGGACAGGCGCTCCTACGAGCAGTACTTC. This encodes CASSLGDRRSYEQYF.

V usage is TRBV9 and J usage is TRBJ2-3; 11 bases are a match to TRBD2. Germline CDR1 SGDLS, CDR2 YYNGEE. V lost 4 bases, J lost 4 bases, and 2 bases stayed unmatched. CDR3 length: 14 residues. The CDR3: CASSISGGADTQYF. DNA of the CDR3: TGTGCCAGCAGCATTAGCGGGGGGGCAGATACGCAGTATTTT.

This clone was detected only once. The gene calls are TRBV4-3 and TRBJ2-7; TRBD2 matches at 7 bases. The CDR3 loop spans 16 amino acids. From germline, CDR1 is LGHNA and CDR2 YSLEER. Trimming at V came to 0 bases and at J to 2 bases, leaving 7 bases not matched to a gene. The DNA for the CDR3 is TGCGCCAGCAGCCAAGATTTCATAGCGGGTCCCTACGAGCAGTACTTC. This encodes CASSQDFIAGPYEQYF.

The chain is built from TRBV4-2 and TRBJ1-1; D gene ambiguous. CDR1 and CDR2 from the germline V gene are LGHNA and YNFKEQ. The CDR3 runs 15 residues. The ends were cut back, 1 base at V and 1 base at J, with 10 bases in the middle. The CDR3 DNA sequence: TGTGCCAGCAGCCAAGTCAGACCAGGGAACACTGAAGCTTTCTTT. Protein: CASSQVRPGNTEAFF.